These 20 T cell receptor beta chains were sequenced from one sample in a study of T cells after posttransplantation cyclophosphamide (dated by TCRdb to the mid-2010s). Receptors were amplified or captured by the immunoSEQ multiplex PCR assay. Sourced from immuneACCESS, this table was stored by TCRdb with only in-frame sequences that have V and J called. A share of the clones is absent; for the studies checked, an unresolved V gene accounts for under half, and the remainder has no known explanation. This sample holds about 37,000 clones in total, without any singletons. 5.5% to 6% of the sample goes to the ten largest clones. The sample comprised PBMCs. The receptors were sampled from a man aged 30 to 39 in good health and a related stem cell transplant donor.

This clone has at least ten counts. The CDR3 here is CASTPGERHGEAFF. CDR3 DNA sequence: TGTGCCAGCACCCCAGGGGAAAGGCACGGTGAAGCTTTCTTT. The genes are TRBV2 and TRBJ1-1; maybe TRBD1 (6 bases). The CDR3 spans 14 residues. Between the trimmed V and J ends, which lost 7 bases and 7 bases, there was a span of 19 bases. Germline V gene sequence: CDR1 SNHLY, CDR2 FYNNEI. Full variable domain (missing parts from reference TRBV2 and TRBJ1-1): EPEVTQTPSHQVTQMGQEVILRCVPISNHLYFYWYRQILGQKVEFLVSFYNNEISEKSEIFDDQFSVERPDGSNFTLKIRSTKLEDSAMYFCASTPGERHGEAFFGQGTRLTVV.

At least ten counts were recorded for this clone. J is TRBJ1-2 and V is TRBV6-1; 7 bases fit TRBD1. The CDR3 runs to 13 residues. Germline-derived CDR1 and CDR2 are MNHNS and SASEGT. V lost 6 bases and J lost 7; bases outside the gene matches: 8. In nucleotides, the CDR3 is TGTGCCAGCAGCGACCAAGGGGGCGTTGGCTACACCTTC. Amino acid sequence: CASSDQGGVGYTF.

This clone was found many times. The chain recombines TRBV5-1 with TRBJ1-4; 9 bases are shared with TRBD1. CDR3 size: 14 residues. Trimming took 5 bases from V and 7 from J; bases not matched to a gene: 6. Germline CDR1 and CDR2: SGHRS and YFSETQ. The CDR3 coding sequence is TGCGCCAGCAGTTCGACAGGGGGTGGTGAAAAACTGTTTTTT. Protein sequence: CASSSTGGGEKLFF.

This clone was observed at least ten times. The V gene is TRBV16, the J gene TRBJ1-5; no firm D call. Trimming pared 3 bases from V and 9 bases from J, leaving 12 bases between. The CDR3 consists of 13 residues. CDR1 is KGHSY and CDR2 is FQNENV in the germline V gene. The chain's CDR3 is CASSQLASAPQHF. Written as DNA, the CDR3 is TGTGCCAGCAGCCAGTTGGCATCCGCGCCCCAGCATTTT.

This clone was seen ten or more times. The chain uses TRBV5-1 and TRBJ2-6, with 7 positions matching TRBD1. Per germline, CDR1 SGHRS and CDR2 YFSETQ. Germline trimming cut 3 bases from V and 4 bases from J; bases unmatched to any gene: 10. The CDR3 is 17 amino acids. CDR3 region: CASSSGRGPDGANVLTF. The CDR3 nucleotides are TGCGCCAGCAGCTCAGGTAGGGGGCCCGACGGGGCCAACGTCCTGACTTTC.

This clone was recorded many times. The chain links TRBV5-1 to TRBJ2-1; D may correspond to TRBD1 or TRBD2 (5 bases each). Germline loops: CDR1 SGHRS, CDR2 YFSETQ. Trimming took off 0 bases at V and 2 bases at J, with 9 bases between the two ends. This CDR3 region has 15 residues. The CDR3: CASSLGGVPYNEQFF. The CDR3 coding sequence is TGCGCCAGCAGCTTGGGAGGGGTTCCCTACAATGAGCAGTTCTTC.

This clone was counted at least ten times. The V gene is TRBV12-3 or TRBV12-4, the J gene TRBJ1-1; no clear D. This CDR3 spans 13 amino acids. Between the trimmed V and J ends, which lost 10 bases and 0 bases, there was a span of 12 bases. The CDR3 is CATLGTLNTEAFF. The CDR3 coding sequence is TGTGCCACACTGGGCACTTTGAACACTGAAGCTTTCTTT.

At least ten counts were recorded for this clone. The chain recombines TRBV4-3 with TRBJ2-3, with TRBD2 matching 7 bases. CDR1 and CDR2 (germline): LGHNA, YSLEER. J was trimmed by 4 bases and V by 0 bases; bases with no gene match: 4. The CDR3 runs 15 residues. The CDR3 coding sequence is TGCGCCAGCAGCCAAGATCGGGGGGACGCAGATACGCAGTATTTT. It translates to CASSQDRGDADTQYF.

CDR3 residues: CASSLVAGSTDTQYF. CDR3 sequence (DNA): TGTGCCAGCAGCTTAGTAGCGGGGAGCACAGATACGCAGTATTTT. The V gene is TRBV7-9, the J gene TRBJ2-3; 8 nucleotides align to TRBD2. CDR1 SEHNR and CDR2 FQNEAQ come from the germline V gene (reference sequence). The CDR3 extends over 15 amino acids. J gave up 0 bases and V 1 base, and 0 bases lay outside the gene matches.

The CDR3 DNA is TGTGCCAGCAGTCGTTTGGACAGGGCGGGAGGCACCTTC. Translating gives CASSRLDRAGGTF. V gene TRBV28 combines with J gene TRBJ1-2; 8 nucleotides agree with TRBD1. CDR1 is MDHEN and CDR2 is SYDVKM in the germline V gene. The V segment lost 5 bases and the J segment 13 bases; nucleotides outside the gene matches: 12. The CDR3 length is 13 residues.

This clone came up many times. The J gene is TRBJ1-1, the V gene TRBV7-9, with D possibly being TRBD1 (5 bases). The CDR3 runs 15 residues. The V end lost 1 base, the J end lost 9 bases, and 18 bases lay between the germline ends. Looked up from germline, CDR1 is SEHNR and CDR2 is FQNEAQ (reference sequence). CDR3 in amino acids: CASSLGTEKGRKAFF. The CDR3 DNA is TGTGCCAGCAGCTTAGGGACGGAGAAGGGGCGGAAAGCTTTCTTT.

This clone was recorded at least ten times. The chain is built from TRBV4-2 and TRBJ2-1, with TRBD2 identical over 13 bases. Germline V gene data show CDR1 as LGHNA and CDR2 as YNFKEQ. V gave up 1 base and J gave up 0 bases; unmatched junction bases: 6. This CDR3 has 19 amino acids. The CDR3 is CASSQAGLAGAGSYNEQFF. The CDR3 DNA reads TGTGCCAGCAGCCAAGCCGGACTAGCGGGGGCCGGCTCCTACAATGAGCAGTTCTTC.

This clone was seen repeatedly, ten times or more. The germline gene is not matched at one end of the junction; a read error may be the cause. This chain joins TRBV12-3 or TRBV12-4 and TRBJ1-2; 8 positions match TRBD1. The CDR3 runs 13 residues. The DNA of the CDR3 is TGTGCCAGCAGCTCCGGACAGGGCCTGGCTGGCGCCTTC. Encoded protein: CASSSGQGLAGAF.

Ten or more counts support this clone. The chain combines TRBV6-5 with TRBJ1-6, with 7 positions matching TRBD1. V shed 2 bases and J 7 bases; nucleotides not matched to a gene: 8. Germline CDR1 and CDR2: MNHEY and SVGAGI. CDR3 size: 16 residues. The CDR3 loop reads CASSYDTGEINSPLHF. In DNA, the CDR3 is TGTGCCAGCAGTTACGATACAGGGGAGATCAATTCACCCCTCCACTTT.

This clone showed up many times. The V gene is TRBV9, the J gene TRBJ1-4, with D perhaps TRBD1 (5 bases). Trimming removed 0 bases from V and 7 bases from J, with 13 bases in between. This CDR3 has 15 amino acids. Germline CDR1 and CDR2: SGDLS and YYNGEE. CDR3 in DNA: TGTGCCAGCAGCGTAGGACAGACGACCTCTGAAAAACTGTTTTTT. It translates to CASSVGQTTSEKLFF. Full variable domain (missing parts from reference TRBV9 and TRBJ1-4): DSGVTQTPKHLITATGQRVTLRCSPRSGDLSVYWYQQSLDQGLQFLIQYYNGEERAKGNILERFSAQQFPDLHSELNLSSLELGDSALYFCASSVGQTTSEKLFFGSGTQLSVL.

This clone was seen ten or more times. V and J are TRBV27 and TRBJ1-4; D perhaps matches TRBD1 (5 bases). The CDR3 consists of 15 residues. V lost 3 bases and J 6 bases, leaving 14 bases between the germline ends. CDR1 and CDR2 from the germline V gene are MNHEY and SMNVEV (reference sequence). DNA of the CDR3: TGTGCCAGCAGTTTTAGGGGAGGTCGAGATGAAAAACTGTTTTTT. Translation: CASSFRGGRDEKLFF.

This clone was observed many times. The CDR3 is CASSLNSGSKDEQFF. In nucleotides, the CDR3 is TGTGCCAGCAGTCTGAATAGCGGGTCAAAGGATGAGCAGTTCTTC. The chain employs TRBV28 and TRBJ2-1; TRBD2 matches at 7 bases. The CDR3 sequence is 15 residues long. V lost 5 bases, J lost 8 bases, and 12 bases stayed unmatched. The germline V gene encodes CDR1 MDHEN and CDR2 SYDVKM.

V usage is TRBV7-8 and J usage is TRBJ1-1; D possibly corresponds to TRBD1 (6 bases). V was pared by 1 base and J by 0 bases, with 18 bases between. Looked up from germline, CDR1 is SGHVS and CDR2 is FQNEAQ. The length of the CDR3 is 18 residues. The CDR3 is CASSLGGWRGTVNTEAFF. The CDR3 bases are TGTGCCAGCAGCTTAGGGGGCTGGAGGGGGACGGTGAACACTGAAGCTTTCTTT.

This clone occurred many times. The rearrangement joins TRBV11-2 to TRBJ1-4; no firm D call. From germline, CDR1 is SGHAT and CDR2 FQNNGV. V lost 1 base and J 7 bases, leaving 4 bases between the germline ends. The CDR3 length is 12 residues. CDR3 sequence (DNA): TGTGCCAGCAGCTTAGTGGCTGAAAAACTGTTTTTT. It is translated as CASSLVAEKLFF.

This clone has ten or more counts. J is TRBJ1-5 and V is TRBV2, with TRBD1 identical over 10 bases. Germline lookup yields CDR1 SNHLY and CDR2 FYNNEI. Losses at the gene ends were 4 bases for V and 4 bases for J; bases not matched to a gene: 4. This CDR3 is 15 amino acids long. This chain's CDR3 is CASSAGQGENQPQHF. In nucleotides, the CDR3 is TGTGCCAGCAGTGCCGGACAGGGGGAGAATCAGCCCCAGCATTTT. The whole variable domain, filled in from reference TRBV2 and TRBJ1-5, reads EPEVTQTPSHQVTQMGQEVILRCVPISNHLYFYWYRQILGQKVEFLVSFYNNEISEKSEIFDDQFSVERPDGSNFTLKIRSTKLEDSAMYFCASSAGQGENQPQHFGDGTRLSIL.